The 26 T cell receptor beta chains in this list originate from one sample, sequenced in a study of cytomegalovirus exposure and HLA in healthy donors. PCR was performed using 60 Vbeta and 13 Jbeta primers. Profiling relied on immunoSEQ multiplex PCR, and the TCRdb table lists in-frame clones only, not all of them. This table has fewer than 200,000 clones, approximately 76% appearing once. The sample comprised PBMCs. The receptors shown here come from a female donor in good health and CMV-seronegative.

The chain recombines TRBV6-5 with TRBJ2-7; perhaps TRBD1 as D (5 bases). Trimming shortened V by 8 bases and J by 3 bases, and 8 bases separated the two germline ends. CDR1 and CDR2 from the germline V gene are MNHEY and SVGAGI. This CDR3 region has 11 residues. The CDR3 reads CASYDSYEQYF. The CDR3 DNA is TGTGCCAGCTATGACAGCTACGAGCAGTACTTC.

The gene calls are TRBV4-2 and TRBJ2-2, with 9 bases lining up with TRBD2. V lost 4 bases, J lost 2 bases, and 2 bases stayed unmatched. The CDR3 has 15 amino acids. Germline loops: CDR1 LGHNA, CDR2 YNFKEQ. In DNA form, the CDR3 reads TGTGCCAGCAGCCGTAGCGGGGGTAACACCGGGGAGCTGTTTTTT. It specifies CASSRSGGNTGELFF.

The chain employs TRBV6-6 and TRBJ1-2, with D possibly being TRBD1 (5 bases). Germline V gene data show CDR1 as MNHNY and CDR2 as SVGAGI (reference sequence). V was pared by 0 bases and J by 5 bases, with 16 bases between. The CDR3 loop spans 16 amino acids. For the CDR3, the DNA is TGTGCCAGCAGTTACTCGACAACCAGGGAGGTTTATGGCTACACCTTC. This encodes CASSYSTTREVYGYTF.

The genes are TRBV19 and TRBJ2-1, with a possible D match to TRBD2 (5 bases). The ends were cut back, 3 bases at V and 8 bases at J, with 17 bases in the middle. Germline CDR1 and CDR2: LNHDA and SQIVND (reference sequence). The length of the CDR3 is 15 residues. Here the CDR3 reads CASSIFTRGIHEQFF. The CDR3 nucleotides are TGTGCCAGTAGTATTTTCACGAGAGGGATCCATGAGCAGTTCTTC.

The chain carries TRBV29-1 and TRBJ2-7; 9 bases line up with TRBD1. CDR1 is SQVTM, CDR2 ANQGSEA, per germline. Trimming cost V 6 bases and J 4 bases; bases outside gene matches: 10. The CDR3 spans 14 residues. CDR3 in DNA: TGCAGCGTCGGACAGACAGGGGGATCGTACGAGCAGTACTTC. Translated: CSVGQTGGSYEQYF.

Notes on this clone: At one end, the junction sequence differs from germline, possibly due to a read error. The genes are TRBV7-9 and TRBJ2-1, with D unresolved. This CDR3 is built from 15 residues. Germline loops: CDR1 SEHNR, CDR2 FQNEAQ (reference sequence). The CDR3 sequence is CSSSHRSSSYNEQFF. CDR3 nucleotide sequence: TGTTCCAGCAGCCATCGTTCCAGCTCCTACAATGAGCAGTTCTTC.

The chain is built from TRBV5-1 and TRBJ1-6; the D is unclear. The CDR3 has 12 residues. The V gene's germline CDR1 is SGHRS and CDR2 YFSETQ. V lost 9 bases to trimming and J lost 7 bases, with 11 bases between them. The CDR3 DNA reads as TGCGCCATCGAGACATGCAATTCACCCCTCCACTTT. It is translated as CAIETCNSPLHF. The whole variable domain, remainder taken from reference TRBV5-1 and TRBJ1-6, is KAGVTQTPRYLIKTRGQQVTLSCSPISGHRSVSWYQQTPGQGLQFLFEYFSETQRNKGNFPGRFSGRQFSNSRSEMNVSTLELGDSALYLCAIETCNSPLHFGNGTRLTVT.

This clone appeared a few times. The rearrangement uses TRBV7-2 and TRBJ2-5; maybe TRBD2 (5 bases). This CDR3 spans 13 amino acids. The V and J ends lost 5 bases and 5 bases respectively, with 12 bases between them. Germline CDR1 and CDR2: SGHTA and FQGNSA. This CDR3 reads CASSPSSAETQYF. CDR3 in DNA: TGTGCCAGCAGCCCTAGCAGCGCGGAGACCCAGTACTTC.

The genes are TRBV15 and TRBJ1-2, with D maybe TRBD1 (5 bases). V shed 3 bases and J shed 4 bases, with 9 bases lying between them. The CDR3 covers 13 residues. CDR1 is LNHNV, CDR2 YYDKDF, per germline (reference sequence). This CDR3 is CATSSREGYGYTF. The CDR3 DNA follows: TGTGCCACCAGCAGCAGGGAAGGCTATGGCTACACCTTC.

This clone was seen just once. The chain has TRBV7-9 and TRBJ1-3; D ambiguous. V lost 1 base to trimming and J lost 2 bases, with 12 bases between them. Germline assignment: CDR1 SEHNR and CDR2 FQNEAQ (reference sequence). The CDR3 is 16 amino acids. The CDR3 is CASSLGLRSAGNTIYF. CDR3 coding DNA: TGTGCCAGCAGCTTAGGATTGAGGAGCGCTGGAAACACCATATATTTT.

The chain carries TRBV6-5 and TRBJ2-7; 7 bases match TRBD1. CDR1 and CDR2 from the germline V gene are MNHEY and SVGAGI. This CDR3 has 14 residues. With 2 bases clipped from V and 4 bases from J, the junction kept 5 bases outside the gene matches. The CDR3 protein is CASSYAGGFYEQYF. CDR3 coding DNA: TGTGCCAGCAGTTACGCAGGGGGTTTTTACGAGCAGTACTTC.

The chain joins TRBV5-1 to TRBJ2-1; TRBD2 matches at 10 bases. Germline V gene sequence: CDR1 SGHRS, CDR2 YFSETQ. The CDR3 sequence is 15 residues long. V lost 5 bases, J lost 8 bases, and 10 bases stayed unmatched. CDR3 sequence (DNA): TGCGCCAGCAGGCAATCGTTAGCGGGGGGTTATGAGCAGTTCTTC. Residues: CASRQSLAGGYEQFF.

The gene calls are TRBV9 and TRBJ1-2, with 7 positions matching TRBD1. This CDR3 contains 15 residues. The V gene's germline CDR1 is SGDLS and CDR2 YYNGEE. With V trimmed by 3 bases and J by 6 bases, 11 bases remained unmatched. CDR3: CASSGVDRALNGYTF. The CDR3 DNA follows: TGTGCCAGCAGCGGGGTAGACAGGGCATTAAATGGCTACACCTTC.

This clone has just a few counts. The chain combines TRBV6-1 with TRBJ1-5, with a tentative D call TRBD1 (6 bases). This CDR3 comprises 15 residues. V was pared by 4 bases and J by 5 bases, with 15 bases between. Germline V gives CDR1 MNHNS, CDR2 SASEGT. CDR3 DNA sequence: TGTGCCAGCAGTGGGCGACCGGGGGGCGATCAGCCCCAGCATTTT. Translated: CASSGRPGGDQPQHF.

Comment on this clone: This sample also contains other DNA sequences that code for the same CDR3. The chain links TRBV9 to TRBJ1-4, with a weak D call TRBD1 (5 bases). CDR1 is SGDLS, CDR2 YYNGEE, per germline. The length of the CDR3 is 14 residues. The germline V and J ends were trimmed by 2 bases and 2 bases, with 7 bases remaining between them. CDR3 sequence: CASSVGGTNEKLFF. The CDR3 DNA is TGTGCCAGCAGCGTGGGGGGGACTAATGAAAAACTGTTTTTT.

The rearrangement links TRBV30 to TRBJ1-4; TRBD1 might be the D (5 bases). The germline V gene encodes CDR1 GTSNPN and CDR2 SVGIG (reference sequence). Trimming pared 3 bases from V and 8 bases from J, leaving 13 bases between. The length of the CDR3 is 13 residues. The CDR3 DNA reads as TGTGCCTGGAGACGACCCGGGGGAGAAAAACTGTTTTTT. Residues: CAWRRPGGEKLFF.

The V call is TRBV5-1, the J call TRBJ2-5; D is undetermined. V dropped 2 bases and J dropped 5 bases, with 13 bases sitting between them. The V gene's germline CDR1 is SGHRS and CDR2 YFSETQ. This CDR3 contains 14 residues. As DNA, the CDR3 is TGCGCCAGCAGCTTCCCCGGGTCGCAGGAGACCCAGTACTTC. Its translation: CASSFPGSQETQYF.

This clone is a singleton in its sample. CDR3 in amino acids: CASMLRLAGVGDTQYF. The CDR3 nucleotides are TGCGCCAGCATGCTACGACTAGCGGGAGTGGGGGATACGCAGTATTTT. The V call is TRBV5-1, the J call TRBJ2-3; 12 bases match TRBD2. V lost 6 bases, J lost 6 bases, and 11 bases stayed unmatched. The germline V gene has CDR1 SGHRS and CDR2 YFSETQ. The CDR3 loop spans 16 amino acids.

This clone came up a few times. The chain joins TRBV5-1 to TRBJ2-5; 9 bases agree with TRBD1. In germline, CDR1 is SGHRS, CDR2 YFSETQ. The CDR3 covers 15 residues. Trimming removed 4 bases from V and 4 bases from J; junction bases left unmatched: 8. In DNA form, the CDR3 reads TGCGCCAGCAGCGACGGACAGGGGTACTCAGAGACCCAGTACTTC. Amino acids: CASSDGQGYSETQYF.

V and J are TRBV28 and TRBJ2-3, with D possibly matching TRBD1 (6 bases). V dropped 8 bases and J dropped 1 base, with 13 bases sitting between them. CDR1 MDHEN and CDR2 SYDVKM come from the germline V gene. The CDR3 consists of 14 residues. CDR3: CASLGHRRTDTQYF. The CDR3 nucleotides are TGTGCCAGCCTGGGACATCGACGCACAGATACGCAGTATTTT.

The chain has TRBV7-3 and TRBJ2-2, with D perhaps matching TRBD2 (7 bases). This CDR3 comprises 13 residues. With 8 bases removed from V and 4 bases from J, the gap between germline ends came to 11 bases. Germline assignment: CDR1 SGHTA and CDR2 FQGTGA. CDR3 residues: CASGQRGTGELFF. As DNA, the CDR3 is TGTGCCAGCGGACAGCGGGGCACCGGGGAGCTGTTTTTT.

This chain's CDR3 is CASSPGSVSGELFF. Written as DNA, the CDR3 is TGTGCCAGCAGCCCCGGGAGTGTTTCTGGGGAGCTGTTTTTT. The rearrangement uses TRBV7-2 and TRBJ2-2; weak D call: TRBD2 (6 bases). The CDR3 loop spans 14 amino acids. Germline-derived CDR1 and CDR2 are SGHTA and FQGNSA. V was trimmed by 5 bases and J by 8 bases, leaving 15 bases between them. The whole variable domain, filled in from reference TRBV7-2 and TRBJ2-2, reads GAGVSQSPSNKVTEKGKDVELRCDPISGHTALYWYRQSLGQGLEFLIYFQGNSAPDKSGLPSDRFSAERTGGSVSTLTIQRTQQEDSAVYLCASSPGSVSGELFFGEGSRLTVL.

The rearrangement joins TRBV30 to TRBJ2-3; 8 bases agree with TRBD2. V lost 2 bases, J lost 0 bases, and 4 bases stayed unmatched. The CDR3 is 15 residues long. Germline CDR1 and CDR2: GTSNPN and SVGIG (reference sequence). The CDR3 DNA reads as TGTGCCTGGAGTACGACTAGCGCCAGCACAGATACGCAGTATTTT. Encoded protein: CAWSTTSASTDTQYF.

This chain connects TRBV6-5 to TRBJ1-1; possibly TRBD1 for D (5 bases). CDR1 and CDR2 (germline): MNHEY, SVGAGI. This CDR3 spans 14 amino acids. The germline V and J ends were trimmed by 8 bases and 2 bases, with 15 bases remaining between them. The CDR3 sequence is CASHSEGVNTEAFF. The CDR3 nucleotides are TGTGCCAGCCACTCAGAAGGGGTAAACACTGAAGCTTTCTTT.

V gene TRBV7-3 combines with J gene TRBJ1-1; D not resolved. CDR1 and CDR2 from the germline V gene are SGHTA and FQGTGA. V was cut by 5 bases and J by 3 bases, with 10 bases left in between. The CDR3 contains 13 residues. The chain's CDR3 is CASSLAVDTEAFF. The DNA of the CDR3 is TGTGCCAGCAGCCTTGCAGTGGACACTGAAGCTTTCTTT.

The chain employs TRBV9 and TRBJ2-2; D is perhaps TRBD1 (6 bases). Trimming left V 0 bases short and J 5 bases short, with 8 bases between. The germline V gene has CDR1 SGDLS and CDR2 YYNGEE. The length of the CDR3 is 14 residues. In DNA form, the CDR3 reads TGTGCCAGCAGCGTAGGGCAGGGGACCGGGGAGCTGTTTTTT. Translating it yields CASSVGQGTGELFF.